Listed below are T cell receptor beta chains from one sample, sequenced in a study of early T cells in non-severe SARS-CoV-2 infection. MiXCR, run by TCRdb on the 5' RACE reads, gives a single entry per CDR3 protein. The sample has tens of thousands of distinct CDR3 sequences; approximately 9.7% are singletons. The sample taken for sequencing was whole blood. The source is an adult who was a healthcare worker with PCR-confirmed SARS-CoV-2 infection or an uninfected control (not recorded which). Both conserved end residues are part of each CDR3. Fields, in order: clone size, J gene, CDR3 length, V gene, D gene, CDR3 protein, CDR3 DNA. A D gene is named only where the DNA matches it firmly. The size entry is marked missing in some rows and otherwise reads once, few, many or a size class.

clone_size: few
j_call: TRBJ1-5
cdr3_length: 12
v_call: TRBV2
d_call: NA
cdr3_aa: CASSEWTQPQHF
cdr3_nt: TGTGCCAGCAGTGAATGGACTCAGCCCCAGCATTTT

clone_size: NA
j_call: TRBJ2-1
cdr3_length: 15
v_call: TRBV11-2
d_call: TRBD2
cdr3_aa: CASSPLAGPGNEQFF
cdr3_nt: TGTGCCAGCAGCCCGTTAGCGGGGCCGGGGAATGAGCAGTTCTTC

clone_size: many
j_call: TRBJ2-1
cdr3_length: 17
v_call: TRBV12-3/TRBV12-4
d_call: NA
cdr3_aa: CASSFELSGANYNEQFF
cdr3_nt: TGTGCCAGCAGTTTTGAACTCTCTGGGGCTAACTACAATGAGCAGTTCTTC

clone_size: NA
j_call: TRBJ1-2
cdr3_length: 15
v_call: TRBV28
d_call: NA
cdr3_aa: CASISGILTGGGYTF
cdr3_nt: TGTGCCAGCATATCGGGGATACTTACGGGTGGAGGCTACACCTTC

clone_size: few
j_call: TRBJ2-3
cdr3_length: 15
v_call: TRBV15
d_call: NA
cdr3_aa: CATREGSLFTDTQYF
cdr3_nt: TGTGCCACCAGAGAGGGGAGCCTTTTTACAGATACGCAGTATTTT

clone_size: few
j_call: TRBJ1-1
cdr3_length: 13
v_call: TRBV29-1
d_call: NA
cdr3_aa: CSVEPGMNTEAFF
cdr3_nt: TGCAGCGTTGAACCGGGCATGAACACTGAAGCTTTCTTT

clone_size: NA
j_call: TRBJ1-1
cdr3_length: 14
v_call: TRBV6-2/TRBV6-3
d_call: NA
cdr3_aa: CASSYSEWGTEAFF
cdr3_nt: TGTGCCAGCAGTTATAGCGAATGGGGGACTGAAGCTTTCTTT

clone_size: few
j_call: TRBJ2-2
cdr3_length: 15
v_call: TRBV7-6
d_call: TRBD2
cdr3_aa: CASLPGLEFSGELFF
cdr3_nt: TGTGCCAGCCTACCGGGACTAGAGTTTTCCGGGGAGCTGTTTTTT

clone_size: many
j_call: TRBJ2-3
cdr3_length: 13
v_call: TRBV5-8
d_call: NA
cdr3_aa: CASSGTSTDTQYF
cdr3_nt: TGTGCCAGCAGCGGGACTAGCACAGATACGCAGTATTTT

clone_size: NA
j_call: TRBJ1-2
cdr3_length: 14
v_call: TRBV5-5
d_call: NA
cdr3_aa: CASSLAEPLYGYTF
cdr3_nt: TGTGCCAGCAGCTTAGCAGAGCCTCTGTATGGCTACACCTTC

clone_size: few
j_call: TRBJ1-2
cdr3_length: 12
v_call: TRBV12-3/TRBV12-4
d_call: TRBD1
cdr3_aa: CASRLTGDGYTF
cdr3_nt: TGTGCCAGCCGGCTCACAGGGGATGGCTACACCTTC

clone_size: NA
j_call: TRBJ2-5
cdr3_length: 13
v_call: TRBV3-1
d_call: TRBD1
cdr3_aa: CASSPTGVETQYF
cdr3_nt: TGTGCCAGCAGCCCGACAGGGGTGGAGACCCAGTACTTC

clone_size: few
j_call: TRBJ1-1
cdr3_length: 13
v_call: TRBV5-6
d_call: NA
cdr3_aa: CASSAGPRGEAFF
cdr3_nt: TGTGCCAGCAGCGCGGGACCACGGGGAGAAGCTTTCTTT

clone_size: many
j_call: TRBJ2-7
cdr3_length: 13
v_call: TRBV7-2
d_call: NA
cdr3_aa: CASSLGSGDRQYF
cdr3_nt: TGTGCCAGCAGCTTGGGGTCGGGGGATCGGCAGTACTTC